These 30 T cell receptor beta chains were sequenced from one sample in a study of T cells after yellow fever vaccination (dated by TCRdb to between 2018 and 2021). In light of the paper, this sample's treatment or condition label describes: live attenuated yellow fever vaccine strain. The method was 5' RACE. These reads were obtained on an Illumina HiSeq 2500. Using fastp at Q25 and MiXCR, TCRdb reprocessed the public reads and kept productive beta chains. Entries that share a CDR3 protein sequence are merged under the most common genes and DNA. The sample includes about 550,000 distinct CDR3 sequences, with about 19% observed a single time. Roughly an eighth of the sample belongs to the ten largest clones. Sequencing used PBMCs, obtained 15 days after the yellow fever booster vaccination. The origin of the receptors is a man aged 25 to 40 who received the YFV17D yellow fever vaccine.

Remarks on this clonotype: Lacking the conserved final phenylalanine or tryptophan, this CDR3 likely reflects a read error. The V call is TRBV4-3, the J call TRBJ2-1; 11 positions match TRBD2. CDR1 and CDR2 from the germline V gene are LGHNA and YSLEER. V shed 1 base and J 8 bases; nucleotides not matched to a gene: 10. The length of the CDR3 is 17 residues. CDR3 coding DNA: TGCGCCAGCAGCCAAGGTTCCGGGACTAGCGGTGTATATGAGCAGTTCTTA. Its translation is CASSQGSGTSGVYEQFL.

This clonotype was seen more than once but under ten times. The genes are TRBV6-2 or TRBV6-3 and TRBJ2-3; 15 positions agree with TRBD2. Germline lookup yields CDR1 MNHEY and CDR2 SVGEGT. The junction had 3 bases not matched to a gene; V was cut back by 2 bases and J by 3 bases. The CDR3 runs to 17 residues. The CDR3 here is CASSYGLAGGITDTQYF. The CDR3 DNA reads as TGTGCCAGCAGTTACGGACTAGCGGGAGGGATAACAGATACGCAGTATTTT.

This clonotype was found a few times. This rearrangement joins TRBV7-9 to TRBJ2-7; 9 nucleotides line up with TRBD1. Germline V CDR1 and CDR2: SEHNR, FQNEAQ (reference sequence). V lost 8 bases and J lost 5; bases outside the gene matches: 7. This CDR3 comprises 13 residues. The CDR3 here is CASSGTGIHEQYF. CDR3 in DNA: TGTGCCAGCTCCGGGACAGGGATCCACGAGCAGTACTTC.

The V gene is TRBV12-3 or TRBV12-4, the J gene TRBJ1-1; D is possibly TRBD1 (6 bases). With 7 bases removed from V and 4 bases from J, the gap between germline ends came to 16 bases. This CDR3 is built from 14 residues. This CDR3 reads CASTPGNRATEAFF. The CDR3 nucleotides read TGTGCCAGCACTCCCGGGAACAGGGCCACTGAAGCTTTCTTT.

This clonotype was seen only a few times. The chain couples TRBV20-1 to TRBJ2-5, with unresolved D. The germline V gene has CDR1 DFQATT and CDR2 SNEGSKA (reference sequence). The CDR3 is 14 residues long. V was pared by 0 bases and J by 10 bases, with 18 bases between. The DNA for the CDR3 is TGCAGTGCTAGAGATCTAGGCCAGGTGGTGGGCCAGTACTTC. Protein sequence: CSARDLGQVVGQYF.

This clonotype was seen a few times. The genes are TRBV4-3 and TRBJ2-5; D gene unclear. Trimming took 0 bases from V and 7 from J, leaving 15 bases between them. Germline CDR1 reads LGHNA; CDR2 reads YSLEER. The CDR3 totals 15 residues. In nucleotides, the CDR3 is TGCGCCAGCAGCCAAGATGTGGCGGCGCCGGGGACCCAGTACTTC. It specifies CASSQDVAAPGTQYF.

This clonotype occurred a few times. The DNA for the CDR3 is TGTGCCAGCAGCTTAAACGGCGGCGAGCAGTACTTC. Translation: CASSLNGGEQYF. This chain joins TRBV7-3 and TRBJ2-7; no definite D call. Trimming took 1 base from V and 6 from J, leaving 7 bases between them. Germline CDR1 SGHTA, CDR2 FQGTGA. The CDR3 length is 12 residues.

The sample holds a few counts of this clonotype. The genes are TRBV11-2 and TRBJ1-2; D unclear. The CDR3 has 12 residues. Germline CDR1 reads SGHAT; CDR2 reads FQNNGV. V was cut by 3 bases and J by 9 bases, with 11 bases left in between. Written as DNA, the CDR3 is TGTGCCAGCAGCTTCCTGGAGCGGAGCTACACCTTC. Encoded protein: CASSFLERSYTF.

This clonotype was counted a few times. V is TRBV5-6 and J is TRBJ2-7, with a possible D match to TRBD1 (6 bases). The CDR3 totals 14 residues. The V gene's germline CDR1 is SGHDT and CDR2 YYEEEE. V lost 2 bases and J 4 bases, leaving 13 bases between the germline ends. The CDR3 reads CASSFGQGPYEQYF. CDR3 sequence (DNA): TGTGCCAGCAGCTTCGGCCAGGGGCCATACGAGCAGTACTTC.

The chain has TRBV5-6 and TRBJ2-1, with D unresolved. Germline assignment: CDR1 SGHDT and CDR2 YYEEEE. V was cut by 0 bases and J by 0 bases, with 7 bases left in between. CDR3 size: 15 residues. CDR3 loop: CASSLGHPSYNEQFF. The CDR3 DNA sequence: TGTGCCAGCAGCTTGGGCCATCCCTCCTACAATGAGCAGTTCTTC.

This clonotype was seen more than once but under ten times. The CDR3 protein is CASSWEQGASYNEQFF. In DNA form, the CDR3 reads TGTGCCAGCAGCTGGGAACAGGGGGCCTCCTACAATGAGCAGTTCTTC. The rearrangement uses TRBV5-5 and TRBJ2-1; 9 bases align to TRBD1. Looked up from germline, CDR1 is SGHKS and CDR2 is YYEKEE (reference sequence). The V and J ends lost 3 bases and 0 bases, in that order; junction bases with no gene match: 4. This CDR3 has 16 residues.

This clonotype showed up just a few times. V gene TRBV11-2 combines with J gene TRBJ2-7, with 8 bases lining up with TRBD1. The CDR3 consists of 16 residues. Germline loops: CDR1 SGHAT, CDR2 FQNNGV. Unmatched junction bases numbered 11, after V lost 4 bases and J lost 3 bases. The CDR3 spells CASSYWSRDRFYEQYF. The CDR3 DNA sequence: TGTGCCAGCAGCTACTGGTCCCGGGACAGGTTCTACGAGCAGTACTTC.

The sample holds a few counts of this clonotype. The chain couples TRBV6-5 to TRBJ2-7; 10 positions match TRBD2. Germline V gene data show CDR1 as MNHEY and CDR2 as SVGAGI. The ends lost 0 bases at V and 3 bases at J; junction bases unmatched: 8. The CDR3 length is 17 residues. CDR3 region: CASSYSFSTSGYYEQYF. The CDR3 DNA follows: TGTGCCAGCAGTTACTCGTTCTCGACTAGCGGGTACTACGAGCAGTACTTC.

The chain employs TRBV29-1 and TRBJ2-4, with a tentative D call TRBD2 (5 bases). From germline, CDR1 is SQVTM and CDR2 ANQGSEA. V shed 6 bases and J shed 0 bases, with 9 bases lying between them. The length of the CDR3 is 13 residues. The CDR3 nucleotides are TGCAGCGTAAGACTACAAGCCAAAAACATTCAGTACTTC. Protein sequence: CSVRLQAKNIQYF.

This clonotype was found a few times. CDR3 sequence: CSAYPGSQETQYF. Written as DNA, the CDR3 is TGCAGTGCCTACCCGGGCAGCCAAGAGACCCAGTACTTC. The chain links TRBV20-1 to TRBJ2-5; D is unresolved. Germline V gene lookup returns CDR1 DFQATT and CDR2 SNEGSKA (reference sequence). V lost 6 bases to trimming and J lost 1 base, with 12 bases between them. The CDR3 extends over 13 amino acids.

The chain has TRBV2 and TRBJ2-3; unclear D gene. Germline V gene lookup returns CDR1 SNHLY and CDR2 FYNNEI. V was shortened by 4 bases and J by 6 bases, with 11 bases between the two germline ends. CDR3 length equals 13 residues. The CDR3 region is CASSGRASDTQYF. CDR3 nucleotide sequence: TGTGCCAGCAGTGGCCGGGCCTCGGATACGCAGTATTTT.

This clonotype was detected only a few times. The chain joins TRBV5-1 to TRBJ2-2; 8 nucleotides match TRBD2. CDR3 length: 16 residues. V shed 5 bases, J shed 5 bases, and the junction held 11 bases outside the gene matches. Germline V gives CDR1 SGHRS, CDR2 YFSETQ. This CDR3 reads CASSFGRASVTGELFF. The CDR3 DNA follows: TGCGCCAGCAGTTTCGGGAGGGCCTCGGTGACCGGGGAGCTGTTTTTT.

The chain is built from TRBV7-9 and TRBJ2-1; D gene ambiguous. Germline V gene data show CDR1 as SEHNR and CDR2 as FQNEAQ (reference sequence). V gave up 8 bases and J gave up 4 bases, with 6 bases separating them. The CDR3 covers 11 residues. CDR3 DNA: TGTGCCAGCGACCTTTACAATGAGCAGTTCTTC. This codes for CASDLYNEQFF.

The sample holds a few counts of this clonotype. In DNA, the CDR3 is TGCAGTGCTTCCCGGGAAAAAACATACAATGAGCAGTTCTTC. Translating gives CSASREKTYNEQFF. The V call is TRBV20-1, the J call TRBJ2-1, with a weak D call TRBD2 (5 bases). CDR1 and CDR2 (germline): DFQATT, SNEGSKA (reference sequence). The ends were cut back, 5 bases at V and 4 bases at J, with 15 bases in the middle. The CDR3 contains 14 residues.

The CDR3 sequence: CASSHGRTGFSEAFF. The CDR3 region has the DNA TGTGCCAGCAGCCACGGAAGGACAGGCTTTTCTGAAGCTTTCTTT. The J gene is TRBJ1-1, the V gene TRBV11-2, with TRBD1 matching 7 bases. From germline, CDR1 is SGHAT and CDR2 FQNNGV. The J segment lost 6 bases and the V segment lost 5 bases, leaving 12 bases of the junction unmatched. The CDR3 is 15 residues long.

The chain uses TRBV7-2 and TRBJ2-7; TRBD1 might be the D (5 bases). The germline V gene has CDR1 SGHTA and CDR2 FQGNSA. The V gene lost 5 bases and the J gene lost 7 bases, with 21 bases spanning the gap. This CDR3 contains 15 residues. DNA of the CDR3: TGTGCCAGCAGCCCGGATTTTGGCAGGGCTGGGGAGCAGTACTTC. Protein sequence: CASSPDFGRAGEQYF. Based on the CDR3 plus reference TRBV7-2 and TRBJ2-7, the full variable domain is GAGVSQSPSNKVTEKGKDVELRCDPISGHTALYWYRQSLGQGLEFLIYFQGNSAPDKSGLPSDRFSAERTGGSVSTLTIQRTQQEDSAVYLCASSPDFGRAGEQYFGPGTRLTVT.

This clonotype was seen only a few times. The CDR3 DNA reads TGTGCCAGCAGCGTAGCGCCGATCGGGGCTAGCGGGACGGAGACCCAGTACTTC. This encodes CASSVAPIGASGTETQYF. This chain links TRBV9 with TRBJ2-5; TRBD2 matches 9 bases. V trimming: 0 bases; J trimming: 5 bases; junction bases outside the gene matches: 14. This CDR3 has 18 residues. Looked up from germline, CDR1 is SGDLS and CDR2 is YYNGEE. Based on the CDR3 plus reference TRBV9 and TRBJ2-5, the full variable domain is DSGVTQTPKHLITATGQRVTLRCSPRSGDLSVYWYQQSLDQGLQFLIQYYNGEERAKGNILERFSAQQFPDLHSELNLSSLELGDSALYFCASSVAPIGASGTETQYFGPGTRLLVL.

The J gene is TRBJ2-5, the V gene TRBV28; 10 bases agree with TRBD2. Germline lookup yields CDR1 MDHEN and CDR2 SYDVKM. The CDR3 is made up of 15 amino acids. The J segment lost 5 bases and the V segment lost 7 bases, leaving 10 bases of the junction unmatched. CDR3 DNA sequence: TGTGCCAGCACTCAAGCGGGAGGGCCGGGTGAGACCCAGTACTTC. It translates to CASTQAGGPGETQYF.

J is TRBJ2-5 and V is TRBV7-2, with D perhaps TRBD1 or TRBD2 (5 bases each). CDR3 size: 17 residues. CDR1 and CDR2 from the germline V gene are SGHTA and FQGNSA. V lost 1 base, J lost 1 base, and 16 bases lay in between. In nucleotides, the CDR3 is TGTGCCAGCAGCTTAGGAGGGACGGGATGGTTCCAAGAGACCCAGTACTTC. It translates to CASSLGGTGWFQETQYF.

This clonotype was found a few times. The chain combines TRBV15 with TRBJ2-7; D gene uncertain. The germline CDR1 and CDR2 sequences are LNHNV and YYDKDF (reference sequence). Between the trimmed V and J ends, which lost 0 bases and 0 bases, there was a span of 6 bases. The CDR3 has 14 amino acids. The CDR3 sequence: CATSRDLLSYEQYF. For the CDR3, the DNA is TGTGCCACCAGCAGAGATCTGCTCTCCTACGAGCAGTACTTC.

The gene calls are TRBV12-3 or TRBV12-4 and TRBJ1-6; 7 positions agree with TRBD1. Germline trimming cut 6 bases from V and 7 bases from J; bases unmatched to any gene: 3. The CDR3 covers 13 residues. The CDR3 coding sequence is TGTGCCAGCAGCCGGACAGGAAATTCACCCCTCCACTTT. Translated: CASSRTGNSPLHF.

In this sample, this clonotype turned up many times. The chain couples TRBV5-1 to TRBJ1-2; 9 bases align to TRBD1. CDR1 is SGHRS and CDR2 is YFSETQ in the germline V gene. The V segment lost 4 bases and the J segment 2 bases; nucleotides outside the gene matches: 3. The CDR3 is made up of 14 amino acids. The CDR3 DNA reads as TGCGCCAGCAGCACCGGGACAGGGAACTATGGCTACACCTTC. Protein product: CASSTGTGNYGYTF.

This clonotype appeared many times. The chain uses TRBV6-4 and TRBJ2-3; D is perhaps TRBD2 (6 bases). The CDR3 totals 14 residues. Germline V gene lookup returns CDR1 MRHNA and CDR2 SNTAGT. V lost 4 bases, J lost 1 base, and 9 bases lay in between. CDR3 nucleotide sequence: TGTGCCAGCAGTGGGGCTAGCGGCACAGATACGCAGTATTTT. The encoded protein is CASSGASGTDTQYF.

The chain has TRBV28 and TRBJ2-5; D is unresolved. CDR3 length: 12 residues. Trimming pared 3 bases from V and 5 bases from J, leaving 7 bases between. Germline lookup yields CDR1 MDHEN and CDR2 SYDVKM. The CDR3, as DNA: TGTGCCAGCAGTTTGGGTATGGAGACCCAGTACTTC. Translating it yields CASSLGMETQYF.

The chain carries TRBV6-4 and TRBJ2-7, with 9 bases aligning to TRBD2. This CDR3 region has 17 residues. The germline gives CDR1 MRHNA, CDR2 SNTAGT. The V and J ends lost 2 bases and 4 bases, in that order; junction bases with no gene match: 12. This chain's CDR3 is CASSDLGTSYRRYEQYF. CDR3 DNA: TGTGCCAGCAGTGACCTCGGGACTAGCTATCGTAGGTACGAGCAGTACTTC.